This TCR beta chain originates from a study of T cells in Graves' hyperthyroidism and ophthalmopathy. Amplified regions were TCR beta CDR3 sequences from RNA transcripts. The HTBI primer set served for first-round RT-PCR of the TCR CDR3. Via MiXCR, TCRdb re-called the multiplex PCR reads, giving one row per CDR3 protein. This sample has about 620,000 distinct CDR3 sequences, with roughly 15% found just once. This clonotype has ten or more counts. Trimming removed 3 bases at V and 0 bases at J, with 9 bases between. This CDR3 has 14 residues. The germline gives CDR1 LGHDT, CDR2 YNNKEL (reference sequence).

Sequenced input: blood. The sequence was obtained from a woman aged 30 to 39 with Graves' hyperthyroidism. This chain connects TRBV3-1 to TRBJ2-7, with a weak D call TRBD1 (6 bases). The chain's CDR3 is CASSQWDTSYEQYF. CDR3 coding DNA: TGTGCCAGCAGCCAGTGGGACACCTCCTACGAGCAGTACTTC.